What follows describes a single TCR beta chain. It lacks a known antigen. This may arise from a read error, as a much more abundant clone is one base away. This specimen comes from a study of glioma-infiltrating T cells (dated by TCRdb to 2016 to 2017). Study-level background: The study sequenced TCR alpha- and beta-chain repertoires from glioma tissue, from non-neoplastic brain tissue and from matched peripheral blood mononuclear cells. To measure divergence between tissue and blood T-cell populations, each tissue-infiltrating repertoire was compared with the peripheral blood repertoire of the same patient. The paired cohort comprised three low-grade glioma patients, several primary glioblastoma patients and three non-glioma patients contributing non-neoplastic brain tissue.

Overall study results and their limits: Group comparisons were based on small numbers of patients: three non-neoplastic, three low-grade glioma and seven to nine glioblastoma patients. Tissue and blood shared very few CDR3 sequences, a result attributed to high CDR3 diversity and limited sampling. VJ-independent divergence between tissue and blood was found to be below expectation in non-neoplastic patients but above expectation in all gliomas, particularly low-grade gliomas.

Measured from the cysteine to the phenylalanine, the CDR3 is 16 residues long. The sequence is cut down to CDR3 DNA, 48 bases in frame from base 1. According to the germline V gene (reference sequence), CDR1 reads SGHNT and CDR2 reads YYREEE. The iRepertoire nested amplicon-rescue multiplex PCR (arm-PCR) platform was used to amplify TCR alpha and beta CDR3 regions from RNA. The input for one-step reverse transcription and amplification was roughly 100-400 ng of tissue mRNA or PBMC total RNA. Following bead purification, Illumina adapters were added by a secondary multiplex PCR, and the libraries were gel-purified between 200 and 400 bp. Demultiplexing relied on internal 6-nucleotide barcodes carried by the libraries. Sequencing of libraries was performed on an Illumina MiSeq with 2x220 or 2x250 nucleotide paired-end reads. As for the authors' bioinformatics: Paired reads were merged with FLASH 1.2.11 and aligned to the GRCh37 human genome with BWA-MEM before extracting TRA and TRB reads. V and J assignment used an IMGT-derived reference of cassette sequences and CDR3 motifs that included pseudogenes. Reads were translated in three frames, and productive CDR3s were defined as those with a C...FGXG motif and no stop codons. Unique combinations of V-J cassette pair and CDR3 amino acid sequence were defined as clonotypes. Hamming distance filtering was applied to reads, with thresholds set by the sequence error rate of each sample in mapped regions. TCRdb ran its own pipeline on the public reads, namely fastp trimming at Q25 and MiXCR clone calling, and kept in-frame beta chains. Each CDR3 protein gets just one entry, which takes the most common genes and DNA from the rows behind it. V and J calls and clone size were set by TCRdb, not the authors. The sample table contains under 200,000 distinct CDR3 sequences; only one count was recorded for roughly 45% of them. Together, the top ten hold about 5.2% of the sample.

The material sequenced was glioma tissue, nonneoplastic brain tissue, or PBMCs (not recorded which). This clonotype originated in a human donor with low-grade glioma or glioblastoma, undergoing nonglioma brain surgery, or in good health (not recorded which). This receptor chain uses TRBV5-4 and TRBJ2-7, with 9 middle bases fitting TRBD1. The DNA reads as follows: TGTGCCAGCAGGAGCCAAAAGAGGGACAGGGCTGGAGAGCAGTGCTTC. Its product reads: CASRSQKRDRAGEQCF. When the CDR3 is completed using the reference TRBV5-4 and TRBJ2-7 genes on either side, the full variable domain is ETGVTQSPTHLIKTRGQQVTLRCSSQSGHNTVSWYQQALGQGPQFIFQYYREEENGRGNFPPRFSGLQFPNYSSELNVNALELDDSALYLCASRSQKRDRAGEQCFGPGTRLTVT.